This T cell receptor (beta chain) was identified in a study of shared clonotypes between healthy human individuals. Looking at the study overall: Ranging from 18 to 49 in age, donors were two women and three men. Study-wide points: Deeper or shallower sequencing was expected to change how clonotypes are shared among donors.

Remarks on this clone: Its matching antigen is unknown.

Positively selected for CCR7, the CD45RO-negative cells used as naive CD8 cells excluded terminally differentiated effector memory CD45RA+ cells. The healthy adult donors were HIV-negative and reported no recent acute infections or vaccinations. Sequencing was performed with immunoSEQ multiplex PCR; in TCRdb, only in-frame clones are kept and a portion is missing. The sample shows around 2,000,000 clones, roughly 94% of them seen only once. Germline V gene lookup returns CDR1 SGHNT and CDR2 YYREEE (reference sequence). The CDR3 totals 15 residues. Trimming stripped 0 bases from V and 1 base from J, with 11 bases between.

Source material: naive CD8+ T cells sorted from blood. This chain uses TRBV5-4 with TRBJ2-7; D might be TRBD2 (5 bases). The TCR sequence derives from a man younger than 35 in good health. CDR3 nucleotides: TGTGCCAGCAGCTTGGAGCGGACCGAATCCTACGAGCAGTACTTC. Protein product: CASSLERTESYEQYF.